The entry below describes one T cell receptor beta chain. What it binds is not known. The iRepertoire nested amplicon-rescue multiplex PCR amplified TCR alpha and beta CDR3s from RNA. Tissue mRNA or PBMC total RNA, 100-400 ng, went into one-step reverse transcription and amplification. TCRdb re-analysed the multiplex PCR reads in MiXCR, keeping a single row per CDR3 protein. The sample contains about 140,000 distinct CDR3 sequences, around 42% of which appear only once. CDR3 length: 15 amino acids. V dropped 1 base and J dropped 2 bases, with 9 bases sitting between them. From germline, CDR1 is MGHRA and CDR2 YSYEKL. The sample comes from a study of glioma-infiltrating T cells. Study conclusions and caveats: CDR3 overlap between tissue and blood was very small. Non-neoplastic patients had below-expected tissue-blood divergence, while all gliomas exceeded expectation.

The sequenced sample consisted of glioma tissue, nonneoplastic brain tissue, or PBMCs (not recorded which). The sequence came from a human donor with low-grade glioma or glioblastoma, undergoing nonglioma brain surgery, or in good health (not recorded which). The chain employs TRBV4-1 and TRBJ2-1; tentative D call: TRBD2 (5 bases). CDR3 region: CASSQGTPTYNEQFF. In DNA form, the CDR3 reads TGCGCCAGCAGCCAAGGGACTCCGACCTACAATGAGCAGTTCTTC.